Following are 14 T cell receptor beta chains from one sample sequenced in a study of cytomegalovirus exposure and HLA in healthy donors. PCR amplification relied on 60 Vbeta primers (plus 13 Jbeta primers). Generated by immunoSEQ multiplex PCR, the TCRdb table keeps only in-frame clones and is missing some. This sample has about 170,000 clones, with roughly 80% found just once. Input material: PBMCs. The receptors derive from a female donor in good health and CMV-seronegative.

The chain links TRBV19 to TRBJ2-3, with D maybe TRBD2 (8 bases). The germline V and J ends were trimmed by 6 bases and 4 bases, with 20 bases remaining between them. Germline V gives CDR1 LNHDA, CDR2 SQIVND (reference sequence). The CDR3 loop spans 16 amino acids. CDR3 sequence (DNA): TGTGCCAGTAGCCCGGGGGGGGCCAGGGGGGCAGATACGCAGTATTTT. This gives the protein CASSPGGARGADTQYF. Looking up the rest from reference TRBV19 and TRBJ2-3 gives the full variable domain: DGGITQSPKYLFRKEGQNVTLSCEQNLNHDAMYWYRQDPGQGLRLIYYSQIVNDFQKGDIAEGYSVSREKKESFPLTVTSAQKNPTAFYLCASSPGGARGADTQYFGPGTRLTVL.

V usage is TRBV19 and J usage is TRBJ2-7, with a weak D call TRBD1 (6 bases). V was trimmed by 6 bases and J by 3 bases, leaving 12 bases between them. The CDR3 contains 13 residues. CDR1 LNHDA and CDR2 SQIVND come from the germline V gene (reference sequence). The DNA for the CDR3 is TGTGCCAGTAGGGACCCAGGGGACTACGAGCAGTACTTC. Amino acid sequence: CASRDPGDYEQYF. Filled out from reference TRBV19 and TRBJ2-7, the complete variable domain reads DGGITQSPKYLFRKEGQNVTLSCEQNLNHDAMYWYRQDPGQGLRLIYYSQIVNDFQKGDIAEGYSVSREKKESFPLTVTSAQKNPTAFYLCASRDPGDYEQYFGPGTRLTVT.

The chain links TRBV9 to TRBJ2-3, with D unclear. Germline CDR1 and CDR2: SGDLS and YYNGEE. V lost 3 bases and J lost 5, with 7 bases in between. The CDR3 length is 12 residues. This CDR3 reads CASSAAGDTQYF. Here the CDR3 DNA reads TGTGCCAGCAGCGCTGCCGGAGATACGCAGTATTTT. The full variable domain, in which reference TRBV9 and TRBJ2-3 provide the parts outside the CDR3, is DSGVTQTPKHLITATGQRVTLRCSPRSGDLSVYWYQQSLDQGLQFLIQYYNGEERAKGNILERFSAQQFPDLHSELNLSSLELGDSALYFCASSAAGDTQYFGPGTRLTVL.

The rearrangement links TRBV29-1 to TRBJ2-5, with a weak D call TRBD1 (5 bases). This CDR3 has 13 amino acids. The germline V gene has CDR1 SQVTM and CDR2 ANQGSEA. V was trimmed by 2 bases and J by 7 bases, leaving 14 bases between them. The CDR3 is CSVELAGYGTQYF. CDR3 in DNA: TGCAGCGTTGAATTGGCAGGGTATGGGACCCAGTACTTC. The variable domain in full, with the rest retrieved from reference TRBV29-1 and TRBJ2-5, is SAVISQKPSRDICQRGTSLTIQCQVDSQVTMMFWYRQQPGQSLTLIATANQGSEATYESGFVIDKFPISRPNLTFSTLTVSNMSPEDSSIYLCSVELAGYGTQYFGPGTRLLVL.

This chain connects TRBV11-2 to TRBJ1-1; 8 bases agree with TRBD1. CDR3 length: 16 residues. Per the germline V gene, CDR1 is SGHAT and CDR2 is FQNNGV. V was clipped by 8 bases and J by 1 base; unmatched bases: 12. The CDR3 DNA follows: TGTGCCAGCCGCCTTGGGACAGGTACTTCGAACACTGAAGCTTTCTTT. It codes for CASRLGTGTSNTEAFF.

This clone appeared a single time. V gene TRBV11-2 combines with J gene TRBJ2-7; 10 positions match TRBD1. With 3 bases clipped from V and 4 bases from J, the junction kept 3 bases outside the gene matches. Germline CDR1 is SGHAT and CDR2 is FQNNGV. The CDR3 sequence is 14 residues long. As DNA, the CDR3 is TGTGCCAGCAGCTTTGGACAGGGGGGGTACGAGCAGTACTTC. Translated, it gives CASSFGQGGYEQYF.

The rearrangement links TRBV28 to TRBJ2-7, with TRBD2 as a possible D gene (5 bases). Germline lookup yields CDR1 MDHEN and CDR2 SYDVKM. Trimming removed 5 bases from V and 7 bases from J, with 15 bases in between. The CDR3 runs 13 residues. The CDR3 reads CASSLPNPGEQYF. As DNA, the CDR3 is TGTGCCAGCAGTCTGCCAAATCCGGGGGAGCAGTACTTC. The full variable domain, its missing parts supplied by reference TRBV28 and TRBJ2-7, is DVKVTQSSRYLVKRTGEKVFLECVQDMDHENMFWYRQDPGLGLRLIYFSYDVKMKEKGDIPEGYSVSREKKERFSLILESASTNQTSMYLCASSLPNPGEQYFGPGTRLTVT.

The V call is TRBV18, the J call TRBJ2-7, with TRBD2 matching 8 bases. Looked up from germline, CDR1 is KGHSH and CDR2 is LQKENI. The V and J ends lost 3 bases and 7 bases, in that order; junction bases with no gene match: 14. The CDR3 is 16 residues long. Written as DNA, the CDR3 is TGTGCCAGCTCACCCCTCTTAGCGGGGCCCCCTAAGGAGCAGTACTTC. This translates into CASSPLLAGPPKEQYF.

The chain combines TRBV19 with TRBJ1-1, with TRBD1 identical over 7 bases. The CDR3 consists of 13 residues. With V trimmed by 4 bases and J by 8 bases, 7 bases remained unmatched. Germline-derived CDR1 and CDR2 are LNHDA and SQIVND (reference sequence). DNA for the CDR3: TGTGCCAGTAGTACAACACAGGGGCGGGAAGCTTTCTTT. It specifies CASSTTQGREAFF. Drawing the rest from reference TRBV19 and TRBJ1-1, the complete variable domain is DGGITQSPKYLFRKEGQNVTLSCEQNLNHDAMYWYRQDPGQGLRLIYYSQIVNDFQKGDIAEGYSVSREKKESFPLTVTSAQKNPTAFYLCASSTTQGREAFFGQGTRLTVV.

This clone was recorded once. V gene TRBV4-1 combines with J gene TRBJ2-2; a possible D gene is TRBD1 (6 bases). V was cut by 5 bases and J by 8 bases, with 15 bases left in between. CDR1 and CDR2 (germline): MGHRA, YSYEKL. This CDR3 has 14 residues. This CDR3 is CASSSGTFGGELFF. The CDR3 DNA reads TGCGCCAGCAGCTCCGGGACATTTGGGGGGGAGCTGTTTTTT.

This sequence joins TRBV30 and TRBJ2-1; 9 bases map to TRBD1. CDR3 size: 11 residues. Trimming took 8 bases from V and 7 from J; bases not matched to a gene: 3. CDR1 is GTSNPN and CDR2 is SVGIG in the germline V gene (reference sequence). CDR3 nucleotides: TGTGCCCGGGACAGGGAGAATGAGCAGTTCTTC. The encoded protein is CARDRENEQFF.

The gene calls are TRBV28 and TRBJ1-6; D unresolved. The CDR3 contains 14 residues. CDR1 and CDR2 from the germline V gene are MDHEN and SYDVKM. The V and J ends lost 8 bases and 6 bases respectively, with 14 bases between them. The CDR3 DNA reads TGTGCCAGCGCTAAACAGTTGATTAATTCACCCCTCCACTTT. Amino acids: CASAKQLINSPLHF.

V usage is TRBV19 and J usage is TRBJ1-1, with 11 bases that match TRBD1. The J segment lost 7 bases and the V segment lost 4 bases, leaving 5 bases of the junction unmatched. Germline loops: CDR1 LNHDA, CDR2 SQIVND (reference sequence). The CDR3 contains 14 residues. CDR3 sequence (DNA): TGTGCCAGTAGTAGGGGACAGGGGGTCTTTGAAGCTTTCTTT. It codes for CASSRGQGVFEAFF. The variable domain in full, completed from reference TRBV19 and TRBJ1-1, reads DGGITQSPKYLFRKEGQNVTLSCEQNLNHDAMYWYRQDPGQGLRLIYYSQIVNDFQKGDIAEGYSVSREKKESFPLTVTSAQKNPTAFYLCASSRGQGVFEAFFGQGTRLTVV.

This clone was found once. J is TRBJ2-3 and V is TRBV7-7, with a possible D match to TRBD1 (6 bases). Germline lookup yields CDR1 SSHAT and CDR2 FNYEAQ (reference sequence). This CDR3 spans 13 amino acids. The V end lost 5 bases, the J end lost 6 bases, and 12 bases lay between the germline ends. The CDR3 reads CASSLQGSDTQYF. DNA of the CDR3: TGTGCCAGCAGCCTACAGGGTTCCGATACGCAGTATTTT.